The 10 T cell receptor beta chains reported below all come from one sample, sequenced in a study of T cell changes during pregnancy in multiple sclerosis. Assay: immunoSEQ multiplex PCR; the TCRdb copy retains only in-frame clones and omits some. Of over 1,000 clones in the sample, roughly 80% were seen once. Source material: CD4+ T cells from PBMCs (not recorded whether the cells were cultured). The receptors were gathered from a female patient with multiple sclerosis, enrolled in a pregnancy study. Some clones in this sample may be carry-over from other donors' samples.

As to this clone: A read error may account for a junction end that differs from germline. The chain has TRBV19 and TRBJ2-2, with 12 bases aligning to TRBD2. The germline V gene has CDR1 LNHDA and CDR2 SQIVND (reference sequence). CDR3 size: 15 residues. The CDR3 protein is CASSSTSGSLRGAVF. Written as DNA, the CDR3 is TGTGCCAGTAGTTCGACTAGCGGGAGTTTGCGGGGAGCTGTTTTT.

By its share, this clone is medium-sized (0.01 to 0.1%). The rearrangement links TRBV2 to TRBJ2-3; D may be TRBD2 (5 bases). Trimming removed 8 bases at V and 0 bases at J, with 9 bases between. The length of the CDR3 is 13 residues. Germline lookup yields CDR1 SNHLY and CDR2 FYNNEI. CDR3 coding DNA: TGTGCCAGCGGACTTACTAGCACAGATACGCAGTATTTT. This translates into CASGLTSTDTQYF.

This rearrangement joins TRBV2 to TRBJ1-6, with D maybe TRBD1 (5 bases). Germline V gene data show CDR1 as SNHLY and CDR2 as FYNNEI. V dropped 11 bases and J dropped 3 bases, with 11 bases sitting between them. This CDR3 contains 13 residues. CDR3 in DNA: TGTGCCGGTGGACAAAACTATAATTCACCCCTCCACTTT. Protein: CAGGQNYNSPLHF.

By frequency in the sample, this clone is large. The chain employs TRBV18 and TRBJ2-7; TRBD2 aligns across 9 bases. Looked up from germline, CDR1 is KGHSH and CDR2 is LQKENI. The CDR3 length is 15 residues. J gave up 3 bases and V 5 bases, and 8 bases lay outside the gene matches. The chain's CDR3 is CASSTTSGTFYEQYF. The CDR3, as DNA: TGTGCCAGCTCAACGACTAGCGGAACATTCTACGAGCAGTACTTC.

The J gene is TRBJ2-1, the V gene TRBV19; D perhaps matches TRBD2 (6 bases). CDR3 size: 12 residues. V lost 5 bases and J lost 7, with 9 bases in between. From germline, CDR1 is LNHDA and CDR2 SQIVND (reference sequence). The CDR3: CASSPGRNEQFF. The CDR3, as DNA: TGTGCCAGTAGTCCGGGGAGGAATGAGCAGTTCTTC. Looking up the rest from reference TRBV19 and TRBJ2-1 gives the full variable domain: DGGITQSPKYLFRKEGQNVTLSCEQNLNHDAMYWYRQDPGQGLRLIYYSQIVNDFQKGDIAEGYSVSREKKESFPLTVTSAQKNPTAFYLCASSPGRNEQFFGPGTRLTVL.

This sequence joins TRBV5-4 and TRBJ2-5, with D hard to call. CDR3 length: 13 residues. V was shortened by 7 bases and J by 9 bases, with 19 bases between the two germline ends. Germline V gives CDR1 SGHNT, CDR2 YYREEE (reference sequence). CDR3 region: CASGSNQEKAQYF. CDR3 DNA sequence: TGTGCCAGCGGGTCTAACCAAGAGAAGGCCCAGTACTTC.

The CDR3 reads CASSQDWRGRQFF. The CDR3 bases are TGTGCCAGCAGCCAAGATTGGAGGGGTCGGCAGTTCTTC. V gene TRBV14 combines with J gene TRBJ2-1, with a possible D match to TRBD2 (6 bases). Trimming removed 0 bases from V and 12 bases from J, with 12 bases in between. Germline assignment: CDR1 SGHDN and CDR2 FVKESK. This CDR3 spans 13 amino acids.

The CDR3 nucleotides are TGCGCCAGCAGCTCATCCGGGACCTTCTCTGGAAACACCATATATTTT. Its protein product is CASSSSGTFSGNTIYF. The V call is TRBV5-1, the J call TRBJ1-3, with a tentative D call TRBD1 (5 bases). V was clipped by 3 bases and J by 0 bases, with 13 bases between them. Per the germline V gene, CDR1 is SGHRS and CDR2 is YFSETQ. The CDR3 runs to 16 residues.

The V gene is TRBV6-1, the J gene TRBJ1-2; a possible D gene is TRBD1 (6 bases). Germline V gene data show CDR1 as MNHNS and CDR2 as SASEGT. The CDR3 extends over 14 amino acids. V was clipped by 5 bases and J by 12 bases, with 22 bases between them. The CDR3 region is CASSTVFMNRAHTF. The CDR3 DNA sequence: TGTGCCAGCAGTACTGTTTTTATGAACAGGGCCCACACCTTC.

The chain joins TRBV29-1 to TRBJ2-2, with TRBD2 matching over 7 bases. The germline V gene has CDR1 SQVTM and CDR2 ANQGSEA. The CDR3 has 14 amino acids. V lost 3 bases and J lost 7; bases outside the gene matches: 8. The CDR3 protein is CSVDRGGQDGELFF. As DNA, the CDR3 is TGCAGCGTTGATCGCGGGGGTCAGGACGGGGAGCTGTTTTTT.